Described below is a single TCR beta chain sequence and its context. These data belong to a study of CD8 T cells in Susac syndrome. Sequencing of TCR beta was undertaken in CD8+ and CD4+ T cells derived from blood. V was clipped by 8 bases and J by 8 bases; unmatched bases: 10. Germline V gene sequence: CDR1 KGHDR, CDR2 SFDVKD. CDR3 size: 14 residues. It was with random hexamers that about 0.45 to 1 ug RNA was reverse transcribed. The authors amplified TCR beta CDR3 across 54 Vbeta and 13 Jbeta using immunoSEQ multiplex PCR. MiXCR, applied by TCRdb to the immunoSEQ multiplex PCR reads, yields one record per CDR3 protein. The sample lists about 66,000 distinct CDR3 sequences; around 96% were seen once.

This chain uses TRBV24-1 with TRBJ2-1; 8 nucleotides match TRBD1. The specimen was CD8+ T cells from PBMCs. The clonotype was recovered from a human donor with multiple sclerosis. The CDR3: CATTTTDRDDEQFF. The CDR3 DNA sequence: TGTGCCACCACCACCACGGACAGGGACGATGAGCAGTTCTTC.